The 25 T cell receptor beta chains listed next were all sequenced from one sample in a study of cytotoxic CD8 clonotypes in ibrutinib-treated CLL. Method: immunoSEQ multiplex PCR; TCRdb's copy keeps in-frame clones and lacks some. The data contain around 77,000 clones, over 75% of them seen just once; the ten biggest clones take up roughly 8%. The sample was PBMCs, taken at disease progression, from a patient treated with ibrutinib. The receptors stem from a human donor with chronic lymphocytic leukemia.

This chain uses TRBV11-1 with TRBJ1-2; D may be TRBD1 (5 bases). Deletions cut 5 bases from V and 4 bases from J, with 17 bases between. The CDR3 contains 15 residues. Germline values: CDR1 SGHAT, CDR2 FQDESV (reference sequence). The CDR3 DNA reads TGTGCCAGCAGCCCCCCGGAAGGGGCGTTCTATGGCTACACCTTC. Encoded protein: CASSPPEGAFYGYTF.

CDR3: CATKPGGVNTEAFF. In DNA form, the CDR3 reads TGTGCCACCAAACCCGGGGGGGTGAACACTGAAGCTTTCTTT. The V gene is TRBV2, the J gene TRBJ1-1; D is perhaps TRBD1 (5 bases). The CDR3 length is 14 residues. Germline loops: CDR1 SNHLY, CDR2 FYNNEI. Trimming cost V 10 bases and J 0 bases, with 15 bases left between them. The full variable domain, completed using reference TRBV2 and TRBJ1-1, is EPEVTQTPSHQVTQMGQEVILRCVPISNHLYFYWYRQILGQKVEFLVSFYNNEISEKSEIFDDQFSVERPDGSNFTLKIRSTKLEDSAMYFCATKPGGVNTEAFFGQGTRLTVV.

The V call is TRBV5-1, the J call TRBJ2-7; tentatively, D is TRBD1 (6 bases). The germline V gene encodes CDR1 SGHRS and CDR2 YFSETQ. The CDR3 extends over 14 amino acids. With 5 bases removed from V and 6 bases from J, the gap between germline ends came to 18 bases. The chain's CDR3 is CASREQGPRSEQYF. The CDR3 DNA reads TGCGCCAGCAGGGAACAGGGTCCTCGGAGCGAGCAGTACTTC.

There are a few counts of this clone. This chain links TRBV28 with TRBJ2-7; a possible D gene is TRBD1 (5 bases). Trimming took 6 bases from V and 5 from J, leaving 14 bases between them. Looked up from germline, CDR1 is MDHEN and CDR2 is SYDVKM. The CDR3 covers 13 residues. CDR3 in amino acids: CASSRAGSHEQYF. DNA for the CDR3: TGTGCCAGCAGCAGAGCAGGGTCTCACGAGCAGTACTTC.

This rearrangement joins TRBV2 to TRBJ2-7; D gene ambiguous. This CDR3 comprises 14 residues. Trimming stripped 4 bases from V and 3 bases from J, with 13 bases between. Germline values: CDR1 SNHLY, CDR2 FYNNEI. In DNA form, the CDR3 reads TGTGCCAGCAGTGGTTGGACGGTGAACTACGAGCAGTACTTC. Translated, it gives CASSGWTVNYEQYF.

V is TRBV12-5 and J is TRBJ2-6; D not certain. CDR1 LGHNT and CDR2 FRNRAP come from the germline V gene. V dropped 9 bases and J dropped 1 base, with 4 bases sitting between them. CDR3 length: 12 residues. Here the CDR3 reads CARVSGANVLTF. The CDR3 region has the DNA TGTGCTAGAGTATCTGGGGCCAACGTCCTGACTTTC. The full variable domain, completed using reference TRBV12-5 and TRBJ2-6, is DARVTQTPRHKVTEMGQEVTMRCQPILGHNTVFWYRQTMMQGLELLAYFRNRAPLDDSGMPKDRFSAEMPDATLATLKIQPSEPRDSAVYFCARVSGANVLTFGAGSRLTVL.

J is TRBJ2-7 and V is TRBV15; 8 bases map to TRBD1. V was pared by 5 bases and J by 3 bases, with 3 bases of the junction left unmatched. This CDR3 comprises 13 residues. Germline CDR1 and CDR2: LNHNV and YYDKDF (reference sequence). The CDR3 protein is CATSGQGGYEQYF. The DNA of the CDR3 is TGTGCCACCAGCGGACAGGGAGGCTACGAGCAGTACTTC.

Concerning this clone: Distinct nucleotide sequences in the sample also encode this CDR3. The chain joins TRBV18 to TRBJ2-3; 12 nucleotides line up with TRBD2. The CDR3 has 15 amino acids. The germline V gene encodes CDR1 KGHSH and CDR2 LQKENI. V lost 3 bases, J lost 4 bases, and 2 bases stayed unmatched. CDR3 residues: CASSPTSGSPDTQYF. CDR3 sequence (DNA): TGTGCCAGCTCACCGACTAGCGGGAGTCCAGATACGCAGTATTTT.

This chain uses TRBV7-9 with TRBJ2-2; 7 bases align to TRBD1. V trimming: 3 bases; J trimming: 4 bases; junction bases outside the gene matches: 8. Germline V CDR1 and CDR2: SEHNR, FQNEAQ (reference sequence). There are 16 residues in the CDR3. CDR3 sequence (DNA): TGTGCCAGCAGCTTCCAGACAGGGTTAGGCACCGGGGAGCTGTTTTTT. This encodes CASSFQTGLGTGELFF. Drawing the rest from reference TRBV7-9 and TRBJ2-2, the complete variable domain is DTGVSQNPRHKITKRGQNVTFRCDPISEHNRLYWYRQTLGQGPEFLTYFQNEAQLEKSRLLSDRFSAERPKGSFSTLEIQRTEQGDSAMYLCASSFQTGLGTGELFFGEGSRLTVL.

This clone was counted a few times. V gene TRBV11-3 combines with J gene TRBJ1-1; no firm D call. CDR1 SGHNT and CDR2 YENEEA come from the germline V gene. The length of the CDR3 is 14 residues. V dropped 3 bases and J dropped 4 bases, with 12 bases sitting between them. The CDR3 nucleotides read TGTGCCAGCAGCTTTTCAGGAGGGAGCACTGAAGCTTTCTTT. Protein: CASSFSGGSTEAFF.

The chain links TRBV2 to TRBJ1-5, with TRBD1 as a possible D gene (5 bases). The CDR3 loop spans 16 amino acids. V lost 2 bases and J 0 bases, leaving 11 bases between the germline ends. From germline, CDR1 is SNHLY and CDR2 FYNNEI. The CDR3 region is CASSERGLYSNQPQHF. For the CDR3, the DNA is TGTGCCAGCAGTGAACGGGGACTTTATAGCAATCAGCCCCAGCATTTT.

In DNA, the CDR3 is TGTGCCAGCAGCTCGGTTCGGTGGTGGGACGAGCAGTACTTC. Its translation: CASSSVRWWDEQYF. The chain carries TRBV11-2 and TRBJ2-7; D call uncertain. The CDR3 runs 14 residues. Germline lookup yields CDR1 SGHAT and CDR2 FQNNGV. Trimming left V 4 bases short and J 5 bases short, with 15 bases between.

The rearrangement joins TRBV25-1 to TRBJ2-3; 11 bases match TRBD2. This CDR3 spans 15 amino acids. J was trimmed by 4 bases and V by 4 bases; bases with no gene match: 4. Germline CDR1 reads MGHDK; CDR2 reads SYGVNS. The CDR3 sequence: CASSAASGGSDTQYF. The CDR3 bases are TGTGCCAGCAGTGCCGCTAGCGGGGGGTCAGATACGCAGTATTTT.

This clone was found a few times. This rearrangement joins TRBV6-4 to TRBJ2-3; D not resolved. Germline loops: CDR1 MRHNA, CDR2 SNTAGT. V gave up 0 bases and J gave up 4 bases, with 14 bases separating them. This CDR3 has 16 residues. This CDR3 is CASSDSGTNGADTQYF. CDR3 sequence (DNA): TGTGCCAGCAGTGACTCGGGAACCAATGGGGCAGATACGCAGTATTTT.

The chain joins TRBV5-1 to TRBJ2-3; TRBD1 aligns across 8 bases. The CDR3 is made up of 15 amino acids. The germline V gene encodes CDR1 SGHRS and CDR2 YFSETQ. The V segment lost 5 bases and the J segment 1 base; nucleotides outside the gene matches: 6. In DNA, the CDR3 is TGCGCCAGCAGTCATGACAGGGGTGGCACAGATACGCAGTATTTT. This gives the protein CASSHDRGGTDTQYF.

The J gene is TRBJ2-7, the V gene TRBV5-4, with TRBD2 matching 13 bases. The trim removed 5 bases at V and 7 bases at J, leaving 12 bases unmatched. The germline V gene has CDR1 SGHNT and CDR2 YYREEE (reference sequence). There are 16 residues in the CDR3. The CDR3 DNA follows: TGTGCCAGCAGGCCACAATGGACTAGCGGGAGTGGTGAGCAGTACTTC. Translating it yields CASRPQWTSGSGEQYF.

A few counts support this clone. The V call is TRBV15, the J call TRBJ2-5; no reliable D call. The CDR3 runs 16 residues. Trimming removed 8 bases at V and 2 bases at J, with 21 bases between. Germline values: CDR1 LNHNV, CDR2 YYDKDF (reference sequence). CDR3 in DNA: TGTGCCACCGCTCCCAAGTTGCTGTCAGGACAAGAGACCCAGTACTTC. Residues: CATAPKLLSGQETQYF.

V gene TRBV30 combines with J gene TRBJ1-2, with 10 bases fitting TRBD1. Germline V gene sequence: CDR1 GTSNPN, CDR2 SVGIG (reference sequence). V shed 3 bases and J 4 bases; nucleotides not matched to a gene: 2. The CDR3 is 13 residues long. CDR3: CAWRTGGVYGYTF. CDR3 nucleotides: TGTGCCTGGAGGACAGGGGGCGTCTATGGCTACACCTTC.

The chain couples TRBV7-2 to TRBJ1-1; D may be TRBD1 (5 bases). V dropped 4 bases and J dropped 0 bases, with 12 bases sitting between them. The germline CDR1 and CDR2 sequences are SGHTA and FQGNSA. The length of the CDR3 is 15 residues. In DNA, the CDR3 is TGTGCCAGCAGCTGGCCCGGGACGGTGAACACTGAAGCTTTCTTT. Its translation: CASSWPGTVNTEAFF.

This clone was observed a handful of times. The V call is TRBV25-1, the J call TRBJ1-5; 7 bases line up with TRBD1. Germline V lookup: CDR1 MGHDK, CDR2 SYGVNS. CDR3 length equals 13 residues. V was pared by 6 bases and J by 7 bases, with 6 bases of the junction left unmatched. In DNA form, the CDR3 reads TGTGCCAGCAGCTTGACAGGGCGGCAGCCCCAGCATTTT. Its protein product is CASSLTGRQPQHF. Complete variable domain (other parts from reference TRBV25-1 and TRBJ1-5): EADIYQTPRYLVIGTGKKITLECSQTMGHDKMYWYQQDPGMELHLIHYSYGVNSTEKGDLSSESTVSRIRTEHFPLTLESARPSHTSQYLCASSLTGRQPQHFGDGTRLSIL.

The CDR3 sequence is CASSSGLAGHTDTQYF. The CDR3 DNA follows: TGTGCCAGCAGCTCAGGACTAGCGGGGCACACAGATACGCAGTATTTT. V gene TRBV11-3 combines with J gene TRBJ2-3, with TRBD2 matching over 12 bases. From germline, CDR1 is SGHNT and CDR2 YENEEA. The CDR3 has 16 residues. V shed 4 bases, J shed 2 bases, and the junction held 4 bases outside the gene matches.

The V gene is TRBV7-3, the J gene TRBJ1-1; unclear D gene. The CDR3 has 15 residues. Germline values: CDR1 SGHTA, CDR2 FQGTGA. The ends were cut back, 3 bases at V and 0 bases at J, with 11 bases in the middle. The CDR3 sequence is CASSFEGGVNTEAFF. The CDR3 DNA sequence: TGTGCCAGCAGCTTCGAGGGCGGCGTGAACACTGAAGCTTTCTTT.

The genes are TRBV6-5 and TRBJ1-2; D remains unclear. CDR1 is MNHEY, CDR2 SVGAGI, per germline. V was pared by 0 bases and J by 7 bases, with 12 bases between. This CDR3 has 14 amino acids. The CDR3 region is CASSYSIVVPGYTF. The CDR3 nucleotides are TGTGCCAGCAGTTACTCGATAGTGGTTCCTGGCTACACCTTC.

The chain combines TRBV29-1 with TRBJ1-4, with a tentative D call TRBD1 (6 bases). Germline CDR1 and CDR2: SQVTM and ANQGSEA. The CDR3 is 12 amino acids. Trimming cost V 5 bases and J 5 bases, with 9 bases left between them. The CDR3 nucleotides read TGCAGCGTTTCACAGGGCAATGAAAAACTGTTTTTT. Its protein is CSVSQGNEKLFF.

The CDR3 loop reads CASSYNMYNEQFF. CDR3 sequence (DNA): TGTGCCAGCAGTTACAACATGTACAATGAGCAGTTCTTC. The J gene is TRBJ2-1, the V gene TRBV6-5, with no clear D. V was shortened by 2 bases and J by 4 bases, with 6 bases between the two germline ends. CDR3 length equals 13 residues. Germline V gives CDR1 MNHEY, CDR2 SVGAGI.